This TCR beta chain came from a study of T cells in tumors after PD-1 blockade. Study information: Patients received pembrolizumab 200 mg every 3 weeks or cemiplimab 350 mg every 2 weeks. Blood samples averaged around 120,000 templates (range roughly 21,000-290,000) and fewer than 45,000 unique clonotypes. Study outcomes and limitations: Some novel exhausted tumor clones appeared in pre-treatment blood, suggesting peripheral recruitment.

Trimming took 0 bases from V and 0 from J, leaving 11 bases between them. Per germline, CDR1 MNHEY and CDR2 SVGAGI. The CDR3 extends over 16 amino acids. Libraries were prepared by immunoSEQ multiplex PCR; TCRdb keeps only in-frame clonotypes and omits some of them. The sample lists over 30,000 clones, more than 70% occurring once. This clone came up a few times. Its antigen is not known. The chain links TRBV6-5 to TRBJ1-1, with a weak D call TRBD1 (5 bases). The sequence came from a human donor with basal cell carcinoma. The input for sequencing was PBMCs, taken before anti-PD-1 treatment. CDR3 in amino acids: CASSYSTYRMNTEAFF. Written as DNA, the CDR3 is TGTGCCAGCAGTTACTCGACTTACAGGATGAACACTGAAGCTTTCTTT.